This entry lists 30 T cell receptor beta chains sequenced from one sample in a study of cytomegalovirus exposure and HLA in healthy donors. The primer mix had 60 Vbeta and 13 Jbeta primers. Here immunoSEQ multiplex PCR was the method, and the copy in TCRdb shows in-frame clones only, minus some. The sample lists about 280,000 clones; about 87% were seen once. The sequenced material came from PBMCs. Every receptor here comes from a woman younger than 35 in good health and CMV-seronegative.

The chain couples TRBV6-5 to TRBJ1-3; D is perhaps TRBD1 (6 bases). Between the trimmed V and J ends, which lost 6 bases and 4 bases, there was a span of 10 bases. The CDR3 covers 13 residues. Germline V gene data show CDR1 as MNHEY and CDR2 as SVGAGI. CDR3 sequence: CASRRGGGNTIYF. CDR3 DNA: TGTGCCAGCAGGCGAGGGGGAGGAAACACCATATATTTT.

The chain links TRBV19 to TRBJ2-1, with D perhaps TRBD1 (6 bases). CDR1 and CDR2 (germline): LNHDA, SQIVND (reference sequence). The CDR3 contains 15 residues. The germline V and J ends were trimmed by 6 bases and 6 bases, with 18 bases remaining between them. The CDR3, as DNA: TGTGCCAGTAGGCCAACAGGGTTTCCCCCCAATGAGCAGTTCTTC. Translated: CASRPTGFPPNEQFF.

This clone was observed a single time. The chain links TRBV5-1 to TRBJ2-7; D perhaps matches TRBD1 (6 bases). The germline V and J ends were trimmed by 4 bases and 4 bases, with 18 bases remaining between them. Germline CDR1 SGHRS, CDR2 YFSETQ. This CDR3 has 15 amino acids. CDR3 region: CASSPTTGSYYEQYF. DNA of the CDR3: TGCGCCAGCAGCCCAACGACAGGAAGCTATTACGAGCAGTACTTC. Complete variable domain (other parts from reference TRBV5-1 and TRBJ2-7): KAGVTQTPRYLIKTRGQQVTLSCSPISGHRSVSWYQQTPGQGLQFLFEYFSETQRNKGNFPGRFSGRQFSNSRSEMNVSTLELGDSALYLCASSPTTGSYYEQYFGPGTRLTVT.

The chain has TRBV2 and TRBJ1-2; 8 bases map to TRBD1. The CDR3 extends over 15 amino acids. Germline V lookup: CDR1 SNHLY, CDR2 FYNNEI. Trimming at V came to 3 bases and at J to 4 bases, leaving 7 bases not matched to a gene. The CDR3, as DNA: TGTGCCAGCAGTGATTCGTCCAGGGGGCCCTATGGCTACACCTTC. It translates to CASSDSSRGPYGYTF.

The chain links TRBV11-2 to TRBJ2-1, with D perhaps TRBD2 (5 bases). Trimming removed 2 bases from V and 6 bases from J, with 11 bases in between. The CDR3 spans 14 residues. Germline lookup yields CDR1 SGHAT and CDR2 FQNNGV. The CDR3 loop reads CASSLTGFRNEQFF. The CDR3 nucleotides read TGTGCCAGCAGCTTAACGGGGTTTCGCAATGAGCAGTTCTTC.

The chain carries TRBV6-6 and TRBJ1-6; D uncertain. The CDR3 loop spans 9 amino acids. The germline V and J ends were trimmed by 6 bases and 15 bases, with 6 bases remaining between them. The germline gives CDR1 MNHNY, CDR2 SVGAGI (reference sequence). The CDR3 sequence: CASSPYLHF. The CDR3, as DNA: TGTGCCAGCAGCCCTTACCTCCACTTT.

The chain carries TRBV7-3 and TRBJ2-1, with TRBD2 as a possible D gene (6 bases). Germline CDR1 and CDR2: SGHTA and FQGTGA. Trimming removed 3 bases at V and 9 bases at J, with 9 bases between. The CDR3 spans 12 residues. The CDR3: CASSFEEGEQFF. The CDR3 region has the DNA TGTGCCAGCAGCTTCGAGGAGGGTGAGCAGTTCTTC.

This sequence joins TRBV27 and TRBJ1-4; 7 nucleotides align to TRBD1. CDR3 size: 15 residues. With 8 bases clipped from V and 0 bases from J, the junction kept 6 bases outside the gene matches. Germline CDR1 MNHEY, CDR2 SMNVEV (reference sequence). The CDR3 loop is CASSNRGATNEKLFF. The CDR3 nucleotides read TGTGCCAGCTCTAACAGGGGAGCAACTAATGAAAAACTGTTTTTT.

The chain combines TRBV5-6 with TRBJ2-7; 9 nucleotides line up with TRBD1. Per germline, CDR1 SGHDT and CDR2 YYEEEE. V was clipped by 5 bases and J by 0 bases; unmatched bases: 3. The CDR3 totals 14 residues. The DNA for the CDR3 is TGTGCCAGCAGGGTGACAGGGGGCTCCTACGAGCAGTACTTC. Translation: CASRVTGGSYEQYF.

The J gene is TRBJ1-2, the V gene TRBV6-5; 9 nucleotides agree with TRBD1. The CDR3 sequence is 13 residues long. The J segment lost 8 bases and the V segment lost 7 bases, leaving 8 bases of the junction unmatched. Germline V lookup: CDR1 MNHEY, CDR2 SVGAGI. The CDR3 reads CASTEQGAQGYTF. The CDR3 DNA is TGTGCCAGCACCGAACAGGGGGCTCAGGGCTACACCTTC.

The chain couples TRBV7-2 to TRBJ2-5; weak D call: TRBD1 (6 bases). With 3 bases removed from V and 5 bases from J, the gap between germline ends came to 13 bases. This CDR3 is 14 amino acids long. CDR1 is SGHTA, CDR2 FQGNSA, per germline. The CDR3: CASSFTQGRETQYF. The DNA of the CDR3 is TGTGCCAGCAGCTTCACACAGGGAAGGGAGACCCAGTACTTC.

The chain has TRBV7-2 and TRBJ1-1; no clear D. CDR1 and CDR2 (germline): SGHTA, FQGNSA. The CDR3 consists of 13 residues. Deletions cut 1 base from V and 7 bases from J, with 10 bases between. This CDR3 reads CASSLGPTNEAFF. The CDR3 coding sequence is TGTGCCAGCAGCTTAGGACCTACTAATGAAGCTTTCTTT.

This clone has only one observation. The chain joins TRBV4-1 to TRBJ2-2; D is uncertain. The CDR3 sequence is 13 residues long. Germline V gives CDR1 MGHRA, CDR2 YSYEKL. With 5 bases removed from V and 0 bases from J, the gap between germline ends came to 4 bases. The CDR3 DNA reads as TGCGCCAGCAGCGCGGCGAACACCGGGGAGCTGTTTTTT. Translation gives CASSAANTGELFF.

Only one count was recorded for this clone. The V gene is TRBV4-1, the J gene TRBJ2-1, with D possibly being TRBD1 (6 bases). V was clipped by 8 bases and J by 4 bases, with 12 bases between them. The CDR3 has 13 residues. Germline assignment: CDR1 MGHRA and CDR2 YSYEKL. This chain's CDR3 is CASSGHRYNEQFF. The CDR3 bases are TGCGCCAGCTCGGGACACAGGTACAATGAGCAGTTCTTC.

The V and J genes are TRBV13 and TRBJ1-4; D is possibly TRBD1 (5 bases). The V end was cut by 5 bases, the J end by 4 bases, with 17 bases between. CDR3 length: 16 residues. Germline CDR1 reads PRHDT; CDR2 reads FYEKMQ (reference sequence). The CDR3 coding sequence is TGTGCCAGCAGCACTAACATGGTCCAGGGTAATGAAAAACTGTTTTTT. Translation: CASSTNMVQGNEKLFF.

In this sample, this clone turned up once. The chain uses TRBV6-1 and TRBJ1-2, with no clear D. In germline, CDR1 is MNHNS, CDR2 SASEGT. The CDR3 loop spans 15 amino acids. V lost 1 base and J 6 bases, leaving 15 bases between the germline ends. The CDR3, as DNA: TGTGCCAGCAGTGAAGACCGAGGGCGGTGGGATGGCTACACCTTC. It codes for CASSEDRGRWDGYTF.

A few counts support this clone. J is TRBJ2-3 and V is TRBV5-6; D gene ambiguous. The CDR3 extends over 12 amino acids. The V and J ends lost 1 base and 4 bases respectively, with 4 bases between them. The germline gives CDR1 SGHDT, CDR2 YYEEEE. CDR3 coding DNA: TGTGCCAGCAGCTTGCTTTCAGATACGCAGTATTTT. The encoded protein is CASSLLSDTQYF.

V gene TRBV5-1 combines with J gene TRBJ2-5; a possible D gene is TRBD2 (6 bases). The CDR3 has 15 residues. Deletions cut 1 base from V and 5 bases from J, with 15 bases between. CDR1 is SGHRS and CDR2 is YFSETQ in the germline V gene. The CDR3 protein is CASSLSGGEEETQYF. CDR3 sequence (DNA): TGCGCCAGCAGCTTGTCAGGCGGGGAGGAGGAGACCCAGTACTTC.

V usage is TRBV2 and J usage is TRBJ1-1, with a weak D call TRBD1 (6 bases). Germline V gene data show CDR1 as SNHLY and CDR2 as FYNNEI. The ends were cut back, 4 bases at V and 1 base at J, with 19 bases in the middle. The CDR3 contains 17 residues. The CDR3 DNA reads as TGTGCCAGCAGTGGACCTCCTACCGGACAGTCGAACACTGAAGCTTTCTTT. As protein: CASSGPPTGQSNTEAFF.

V and J are TRBV11-3 and TRBJ2-3, with D perhaps TRBD2 (6 bases). The germline V gene has CDR1 SGHNT and CDR2 YENEEA. There are 16 residues in the CDR3. Deletions cut 5 bases from V and 1 base from J, with 16 bases between. This chain's CDR3 is CASSVGGSGGTDTQYF. DNA for the CDR3: TGTGCCAGCAGCGTGGGGGGTTCGGGTGGCACAGATACGCAGTATTTT.

V and J are TRBV6-5 and TRBJ1-1; D unclear. CDR1 and CDR2 from the germline V gene are MNHEY and SVGAGI. Trimming stripped 6 bases from V and 3 bases from J, with 11 bases between. The length of the CDR3 is 13 residues. CDR3 DNA: TGTGCCAGCAGGAGGATACGGGACACTGAAGCTTTCTTT. Its translation: CASRRIRDTEAFF.

This sequence joins TRBV6-1 and TRBJ1-2; D not certain. Between the trimmed V and J ends, which lost 6 bases and 8 bases, there was a span of 13 bases. Germline CDR1 reads MNHNS; CDR2 reads SASEGT. The CDR3 consists of 12 residues. The CDR3 region is CASRTDTLGYTF. DNA of the CDR3: TGTGCCAGCAGGACCGACACTCTCGGCTACACCTTC.

The chain employs TRBV5-1 and TRBJ2-1; 8 positions match TRBD2. CDR1 is SGHRS, CDR2 YFSETQ, per germline. Trimming cost V 0 bases and J 2 bases; bases outside gene matches: 19. The CDR3 covers 21 residues. This chain's CDR3 is CASSLDFWTIPVLAAYNEQFF. The DNA of the CDR3 is TGCGCCAGCAGCTTGGATTTTTGGACCATCCCCGTACTAGCGGCCTACAATGAGCAGTTCTTC.

This rearrangement joins TRBV5-1 to TRBJ1-1; D might be TRBD1 (6 bases). Trimming took off 5 bases at V and 8 bases at J, with 19 bases between the two ends. Germline V gene data show CDR1 as SGHRS and CDR2 as YFSETQ. The CDR3 has 14 amino acids. CDR3 amino acids: CASSWERMGTEAFF. The DNA of the CDR3 is TGCGCCAGCAGTTGGGAGAGAATGGGGACAGAAGCTTTCTTT.

The chain joins TRBV5-1 to TRBJ2-1; 7 bases map to TRBD2. Germline CDR1 SGHRS, CDR2 YFSETQ. CDR3 length equals 14 residues. The V gene end was trimmed by 0 bases and the J gene end by 10 bases; junction bases not matched to a gene: 7. Written as DNA, the CDR3 is TGCGCCAGCAGCTTGGAGGGAGGGGCCGGGGAGCAGTTCTTC. It is translated as CASSLEGGAGEQFF.

The V gene is TRBV25-1, the J gene TRBJ1-1; 7 nucleotides line up with TRBD1. The trim removed 8 bases at V and 5 bases at J, leaving 5 bases unmatched. Germline V gives CDR1 MGHDK, CDR2 SYGVNS. The CDR3 runs to 12 residues. The CDR3 DNA reads TGTGCCAGCTCGGCAGGGGGGACTGAAGCTTTCTTT. Amino acid sequence: CASSAGGTEAFF.

This chain uses TRBV2 with TRBJ2-7; TRBD1 might be the D (5 bases). Trimming removed 6 bases from V and 3 bases from J, with 18 bases in between. The V gene's germline CDR1 is SNHLY and CDR2 FYNNEI. There are 15 residues in the CDR3. CDR3 amino acids: CASRYNQGSDYEQYF. The CDR3 DNA is TGTGCCAGCAGATACAACCAGGGTTCCGACTACGAGCAGTACTTC.

This chain links TRBV29-1 with TRBJ2-7; 8 nucleotides align to TRBD1. CDR3 length equals 14 residues. Germline-derived CDR1 and CDR2 are SQVTM and ANQGSEA. Germline trimming cut 6 bases from V and 3 bases from J; bases unmatched to any gene: 10. The CDR3 here is CSVAAGTGVYEQYF. The CDR3 DNA follows: TGCAGCGTCGCCGCCGGGACAGGCGTCTACGAGCAGTACTTC.

This chain uses TRBV2 with TRBJ2-7; 10 nucleotides line up with TRBD1. Per germline, CDR1 SNHLY and CDR2 FYNNEI. Germline trimming cut 3 bases from V and 3 bases from J; bases unmatched to any gene: 11. CDR3 length: 17 amino acids. The DNA for the CDR3 is TGTGCCAGCAGTGAGGCCCCGGGACAGGGGATAGTCTACGAGCAGTACTTC. Protein product: CASSEAPGQGIVYEQYF.

The rearrangement joins TRBV19 to TRBJ1-5; D is undetermined. The CDR3 is 15 amino acids. V gave up 3 bases and J gave up 0 bases, with 9 bases separating them. CDR1 and CDR2 from the germline V gene are LNHDA and SQIVND (reference sequence). The CDR3 DNA follows: TGTGCCAGTAGTATCAGTTCCCGTAGCAATCAGCCCCAGCATTTT. This encodes CASSISSRSNQPQHF.